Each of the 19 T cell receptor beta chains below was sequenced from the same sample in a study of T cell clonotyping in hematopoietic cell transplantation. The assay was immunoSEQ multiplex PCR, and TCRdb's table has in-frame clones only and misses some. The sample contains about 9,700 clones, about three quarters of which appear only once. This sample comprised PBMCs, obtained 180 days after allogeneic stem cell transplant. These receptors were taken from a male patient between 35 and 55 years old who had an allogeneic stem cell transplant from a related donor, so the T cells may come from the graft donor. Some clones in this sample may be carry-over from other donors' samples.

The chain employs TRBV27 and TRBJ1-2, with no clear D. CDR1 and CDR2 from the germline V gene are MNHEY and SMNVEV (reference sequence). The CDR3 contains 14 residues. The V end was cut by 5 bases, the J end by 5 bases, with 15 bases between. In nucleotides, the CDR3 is TGTGCCAGCAGTCCTACAGACTTAGGATATGGCTACACCTTC. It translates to CASSPTDLGYGYTF.

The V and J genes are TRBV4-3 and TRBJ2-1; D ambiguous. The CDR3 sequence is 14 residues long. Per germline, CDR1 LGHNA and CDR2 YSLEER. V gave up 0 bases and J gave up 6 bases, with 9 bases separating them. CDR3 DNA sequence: TGCGCCAGCAGCCAAGAGTTCCGCTTCAATGAGCAGTTCTTC. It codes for CASSQEFRFNEQFF.

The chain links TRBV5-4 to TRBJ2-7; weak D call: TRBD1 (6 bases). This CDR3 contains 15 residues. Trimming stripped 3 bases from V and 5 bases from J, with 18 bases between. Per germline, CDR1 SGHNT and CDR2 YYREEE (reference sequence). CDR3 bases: TGTGCCAGCAGCTCGAGGCTACAGGGTCTCCACGAGCAGTACTTC. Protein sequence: CASSSRLQGLHEQYF.

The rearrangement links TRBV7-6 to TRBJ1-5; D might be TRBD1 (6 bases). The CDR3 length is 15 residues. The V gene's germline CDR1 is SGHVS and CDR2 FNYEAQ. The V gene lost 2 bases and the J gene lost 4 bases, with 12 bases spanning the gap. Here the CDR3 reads CASSLLGGGNQPQHF. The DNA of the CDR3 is TGTGCCAGCAGCTTACTCGGGGGCGGGAATCAGCCCCAGCATTTT.

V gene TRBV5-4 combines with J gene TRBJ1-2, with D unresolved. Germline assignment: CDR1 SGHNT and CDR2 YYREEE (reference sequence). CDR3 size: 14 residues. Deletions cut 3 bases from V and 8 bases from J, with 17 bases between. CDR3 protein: CASSWTEIRGGYTF. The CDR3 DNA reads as TGTGCCAGCAGCTGGACGGAAATCCGAGGAGGCTACACCTTC.

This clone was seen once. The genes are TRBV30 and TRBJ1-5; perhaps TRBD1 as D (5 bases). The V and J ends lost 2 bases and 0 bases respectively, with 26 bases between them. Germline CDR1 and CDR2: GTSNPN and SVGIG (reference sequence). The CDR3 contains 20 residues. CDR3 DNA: TGTGCCTGGAGTTTAGGGGTAGGAGGGTGGCTACGAAATAGCAATCAGCCCCAGCATTTT. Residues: CAWSLGVGGWLRNSNQPQHF. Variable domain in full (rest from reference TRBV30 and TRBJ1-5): SQTIHQWPATLVQPVGSPLSLECTVEGTSNPNLYWYRQAAGRGLQLLFYSVGIGQISSEVPQNLSASRPQDRQFILSSKKLLLSDSGFYLCAWSLGVGGWLRNSNQPQHFGDGTRLSIL.

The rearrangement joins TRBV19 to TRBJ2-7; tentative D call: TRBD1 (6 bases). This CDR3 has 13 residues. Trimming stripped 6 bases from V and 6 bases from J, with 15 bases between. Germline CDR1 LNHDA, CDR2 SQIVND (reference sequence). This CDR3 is CASRMSGGPEQYF. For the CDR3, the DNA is TGTGCCAGTAGGATGAGTGGGGGCCCCGAGCAGTACTTC.

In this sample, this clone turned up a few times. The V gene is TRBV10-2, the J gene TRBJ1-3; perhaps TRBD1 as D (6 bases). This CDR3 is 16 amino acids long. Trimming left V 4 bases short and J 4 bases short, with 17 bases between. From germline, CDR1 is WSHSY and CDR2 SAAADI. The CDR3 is CASSGGTLFSGNTIYF. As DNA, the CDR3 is TGCGCCAGCAGTGGGGGGACACTCTTTTCGGGAAACACCATATATTTT.

The CDR3 nucleotides read TGCAGCGTGCAGGGGGGGCGTACTGAAGCTTTCTTT. This gives the protein CSVQGGRTEAFF. The rearrangement uses TRBV29-1 and TRBJ1-1; 7 bases match TRBD1. In germline, CDR1 is SQVTM, CDR2 ANQGSEA. CDR3 size: 12 residues. Trimming took 6 bases from V and 5 from J; bases not matched to a gene: 6.

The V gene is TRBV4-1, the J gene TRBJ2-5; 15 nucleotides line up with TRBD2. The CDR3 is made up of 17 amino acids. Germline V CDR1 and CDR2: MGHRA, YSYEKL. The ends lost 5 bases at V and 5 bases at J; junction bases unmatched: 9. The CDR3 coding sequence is TGCGCCAGCAGCGCGAGGACTAGCGGGGGGGTCGGGGAGACCCAGTACTTC. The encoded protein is CASSARTSGGVGETQYF.

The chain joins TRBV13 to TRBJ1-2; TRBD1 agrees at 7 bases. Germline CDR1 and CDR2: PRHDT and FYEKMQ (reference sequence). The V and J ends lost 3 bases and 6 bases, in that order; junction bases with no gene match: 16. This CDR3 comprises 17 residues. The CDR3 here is CASSFAGGLLRGDGYTF. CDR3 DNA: TGTGCCAGCAGCTTTGCGGGGGGGCTCCTCAGGGGGGATGGCTACACCTTC.

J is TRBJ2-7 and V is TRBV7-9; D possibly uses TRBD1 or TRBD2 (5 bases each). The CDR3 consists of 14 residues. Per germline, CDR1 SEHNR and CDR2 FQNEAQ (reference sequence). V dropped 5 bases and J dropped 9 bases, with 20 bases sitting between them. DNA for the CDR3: TGTGCCAGCAGCCCTATTTACGCAGGGACGGTGCAGTACTTC. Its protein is CASSPIYAGTVQYF. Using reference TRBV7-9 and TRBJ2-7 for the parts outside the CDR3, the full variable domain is DTGVSQNPRHKITKRGQNVTFRCDPISEHNRLYWYRQTLGQGPEFLTYFQNEAQLEKSRLLSDRFSAERPKGSFSTLEIQRTEQGDSAMYLCASSPIYAGTVQYFGPGTRLTVT.

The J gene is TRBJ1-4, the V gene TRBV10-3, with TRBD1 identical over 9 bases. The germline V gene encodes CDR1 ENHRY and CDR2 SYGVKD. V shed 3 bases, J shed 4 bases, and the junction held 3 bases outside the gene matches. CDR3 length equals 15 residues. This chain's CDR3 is CAISDAGQGNEKLFF. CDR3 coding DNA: TGTGCCATCAGTGATGCGGGACAGGGTAATGAAAAACTGTTTTTT.

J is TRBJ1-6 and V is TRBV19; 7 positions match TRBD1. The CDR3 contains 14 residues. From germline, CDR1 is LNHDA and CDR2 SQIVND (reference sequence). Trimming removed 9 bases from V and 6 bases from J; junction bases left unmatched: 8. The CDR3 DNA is TGTGCCAGCGGGGGACAGCGAGGTAATTCACCCCTCCACTTT. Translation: CASGGQRGNSPLHF.

As DNA, the CDR3 is TGTGCCAGCAAAGGGAACAGGGTGAACACTGAAGCTTTCTTT. Translation gives CASKGNRVNTEAFF. The V call is TRBV6-6, the J call TRBJ1-1, with D perhaps matching TRBD1 (6 bases). Per the germline V gene, CDR1 is MNHNY and CDR2 is SVGAGI (reference sequence). V lost 7 bases, J lost 0 bases, and 12 bases lay in between. The CDR3 consists of 14 residues.

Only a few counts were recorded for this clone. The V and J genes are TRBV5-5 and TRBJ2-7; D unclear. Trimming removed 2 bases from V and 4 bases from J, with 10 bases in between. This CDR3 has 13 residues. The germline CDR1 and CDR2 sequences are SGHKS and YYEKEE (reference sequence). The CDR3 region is CASSFGRLYEQYF. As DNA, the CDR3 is TGTGCCAGCAGCTTTGGCAGGTTGTACGAGCAGTACTTC.

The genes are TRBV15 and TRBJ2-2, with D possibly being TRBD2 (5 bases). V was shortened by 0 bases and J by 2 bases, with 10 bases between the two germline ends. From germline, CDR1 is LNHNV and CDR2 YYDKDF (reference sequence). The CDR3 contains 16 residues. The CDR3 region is CATSRESGGNTGELFF. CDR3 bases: TGTGCCACCAGCAGAGAAAGCGGAGGAAACACCGGGGAGCTGTTTTTT.

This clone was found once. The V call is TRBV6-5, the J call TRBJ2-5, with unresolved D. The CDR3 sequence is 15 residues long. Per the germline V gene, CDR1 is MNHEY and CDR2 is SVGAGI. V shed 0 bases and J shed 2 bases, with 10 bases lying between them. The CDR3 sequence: CASSYSTGSQETQYF. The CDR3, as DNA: TGTGCCAGCAGTTACTCGACCGGGTCTCAAGAGACCCAGTACTTC.

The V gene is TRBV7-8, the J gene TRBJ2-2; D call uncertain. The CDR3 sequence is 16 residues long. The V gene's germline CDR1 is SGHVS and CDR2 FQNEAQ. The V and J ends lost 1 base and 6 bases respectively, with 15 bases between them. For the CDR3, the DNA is TGTGCCAGCAGCTTAGTTCCTAGTACATTCCCCGGGGAGCTGTTTTTT. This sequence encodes CASSLVPSTFPGELFF. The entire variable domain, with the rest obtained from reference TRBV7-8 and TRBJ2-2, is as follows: GAGVSQSPRYKVAKRGQDVALRCDPISGHVSLFWYQQALGQGPEFLTYFQNEAQLDKSGLPSDRFFAERPEGSVSTLKIQRTQQEDSAVYLCASSLVPSTFPGELFFGEGSRLTVL.